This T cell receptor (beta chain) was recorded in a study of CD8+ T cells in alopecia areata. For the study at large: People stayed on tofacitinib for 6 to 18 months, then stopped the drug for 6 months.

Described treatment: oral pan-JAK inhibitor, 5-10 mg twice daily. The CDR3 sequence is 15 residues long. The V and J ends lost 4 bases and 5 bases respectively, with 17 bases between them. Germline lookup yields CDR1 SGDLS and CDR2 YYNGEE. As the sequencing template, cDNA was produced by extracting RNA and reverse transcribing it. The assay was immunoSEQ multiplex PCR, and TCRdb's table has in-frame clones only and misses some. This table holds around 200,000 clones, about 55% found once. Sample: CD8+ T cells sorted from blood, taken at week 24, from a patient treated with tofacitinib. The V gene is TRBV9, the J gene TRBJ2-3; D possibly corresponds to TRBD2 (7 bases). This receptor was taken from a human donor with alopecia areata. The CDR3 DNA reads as TGTGCCAGCAGCCCTGGGAGGGGGGGAGTAGATACGCAGTATTTT. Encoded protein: CASSPGRGGVDTQYF.